Here is one T cell receptor beta chain with its context. It has no known antigen specificity. Base quality data are lacking; no much larger clone is found one base away. The CDR3 runs 13 residues from the cysteine to the phenylalanine. Of all the DNA, just the CDR3 is kept, 39 bases in frame from base 1. The germline V gene specifies SGHDT as CDR1 and YYEEEE as CDR2. The V and J ends are trimmed by 6 bases and 11 bases, leaving 18 bases between them. This sample was taken from a study of T-cell memory formation after mild COVID-19 (dated by TCRdb to the early 2020s). For the study in its entirety: TCR sequence clusters from the two donors were found to be largely donor specific. The cohort comprised two young, previously healthy adult volunteers, one female and one male. In a couple of donors, T-cell clones that expanded and contracted after mild COVID-19 were tracked by sequencing TCRalpha and TCRbeta repertoires over time.

The data were produced on an Illumina NovaSeq 6000. Using 5'RACE with constant-segment primers, TCRalpha and TCRbeta cDNA libraries were constructed, with sample barcodes and unique molecular identifiers added in the process. RNA was extracted from every sample with Trizol reagent. Amplification of the libraries took two PCR steps, and the second step added a second sample barcode plus Illumina TruSeq adapters. Sequencing of libraries was performed on an Illumina NovaSeq with 2 x 150 bp paired-end reads. The published analysis was carried out like this. Demultiplexing of reads and collapsing into UMI-guided consensus sequences were performed with migec v1.2.7. With mixcr v2.1.11, UMI consensuses were aligned to TRA and TRB V and J templates and assembled into clonotypes. Expanded or contracted clonotypes were those called significant by both edgeR and NoisET, with noise models trained on biological replicates. edgeR calls used a false discovery rate-adjusted p below 0.01 and a log2 fold-change threshold of 1. As an exploratory analysis of dynamics, PCA with hierarchical clustering was applied to max-normalized trajectories of the 1000 most abundant clonotypes. Separately sequenced CD4+ and CD8+ repertoires were used to assign the CD4 or CD8 phenotype of responding clones. TCRdb applied fastp at Q25 and MiXCR to the public reads, then kept only in-frame beta chains. Records with the same CDR3 protein are collapsed into one entry carrying the most frequent genes and DNA. The V and J calls, along with clone size, are taken from TCRdb and not from the paper's own processing. This sample has about 560,000 distinct CDR3 sequences in its table, and 17% of those were observed once. About 8.1% of the sample rests with the top ten.

PBMCs were isolated by Ficoll-Paque density gradient centrifugation. Broader findings and caveats from the paper: Balanced CD4/CD8 phenotypes were observed for clones contracting from day 15 to 85, whereas a bias towards CD4+ was observed for a second wave of clones expanding from day 15 to 37. Some responding clones were found in pre-infection memory, which suggests that pre-existing cross-reactive memory T cells took part in the SARS-CoV-2 response. The study covered only two mild cases, and larger cohorts including severe cases with pre-infection samples were considered necessary. Contracting CD4+ clones were found mainly in CM and EM memory subsets, while CD8+ clones were enriched in EMRA. SARS-CoV-2 specificity of the second-wave clones peaking on day 37 was not confirmed.

The sequence derives from an adult woman who had mild COVID-19 (a few samples of this study predate the infection). The sample titles of this study are shuffled in the database, so cell type and time point are left out; the donor was told from shared clones. The sequence joins TRBV5-6 to TRBJ2-1; D gene: possibly TRBD2, on 6 matching bases. Sequencing used PBMCs or a T cell subset sorted from them (not recorded which). The CDR3 region reads CASTSLGRYQQFF. The DNA is TGTGCCAGCACCTCGTTGGGGAGGTATCAGCAGTTCTTC. With the rest looked up from the reference TRBV5-6 and TRBJ2-1 genes rather than sequenced, the full variable domain is DAGVTQSPTHLIKTRGQQVTLRCSPKSGHDTVSWYQQALGQGPQFIFQYYEEEERQRGNFPDRFSGHQFPNYSSELNVNALLLGDSALYLCASTSLGRYQQFFGPGTRLTVL.